The entry below gives a single T cell receptor (beta chain) sequence along with its context. The data derive from a study of blood T cell repertoires in COVID-19. Sequencing was performed with immunoSEQ multiplex PCR; in TCRdb, only in-frame clones are kept and a portion is missing. The top ten hold 2.5% to 3% of the sample, which has around 300,000 clones, roughly 90% seen once. The CDR3 consists of 15 residues. CDR1 and CDR2 from the germline V gene are LNHDA and SQIVND (reference sequence). Trimming removed 5 bases at V and 5 bases at J, with 17 bases between. This receptor was obtained from a woman aged 45-65 years who had recovered from COVID-19. V gene TRBV19 combines with J gene TRBJ2-3; possibly TRBD1 for D (7 bases). The source material was PBMCs or T cells enriched from blood (not recorded which). CDR3 in amino acids: CASSGRRTGLDTQYF. In nucleotides, the CDR3 is TGTGCCAGTAGTGGGAGGAGGACAGGACTAGATACGCAGTATTTT.